The 24 T cell receptor beta chains below all came from one sample that was sequenced in a study of identical twins. TCRdb reprocessed the 5' RACE reads with MiXCR, giving one entry per CDR3 protein. The table shows approximately 500,000 distinct CDR3 sequences, with roughly 24% occurring only once. The same sample was also used in a study of T cells expressing NK-cell markers.

Sequencing used CD4+ T cells sorted from blood. These receptors all come from a young woman in good health.

The chain combines TRBV6-5 with TRBJ2-7; no definite D call. This CDR3 is 13 amino acids long. V was cut by 4 bases and J by 6 bases, with 13 bases left in between. Per germline, CDR1 MNHEY and CDR2 SVGAGI. This CDR3 is CASSFSIPSEQYF. CDR3 bases: TGTGCCAGCAGTTTCTCCATCCCCAGCGAGCAGTACTTC.

This clonotype was recorded at least ten times. V and J are TRBV11-3 and TRBJ1-1; D remains ambiguous. The germline V gene encodes CDR1 SGHNT and CDR2 YENEEA. The CDR3 is 13 amino acids. Trimming cost V 4 bases and J 1 base, with 7 bases left between them. The DNA of the CDR3 is TGTGCCAGCAGCTCACAGAGGAACACTGAAGCTTTCTTT. It is translated as CASSSQRNTEAFF.

V gene TRBV20-1 combines with J gene TRBJ2-7; D gene ambiguous. CDR1 is DFQATT, CDR2 SNEGSKA, per germline (reference sequence). The CDR3 runs to 12 residues. Trimming removed 5 bases from V and 3 bases from J, with 11 bases in between. CDR3 sequence reads: CSAGRTYYEQYF. Here the CDR3 DNA reads TGCAGTGCTGGACGGACCTACTACGAGCAGTACTTC.

This CDR3 reads CASSEMGQGQPQHF. CDR3 nucleotide sequence: TGTGCCAGCAGTGAAATGGGACAGGGACAGCCCCAGCATTTT. The genes are TRBV2 and TRBJ1-5, with 9 bases aligning to TRBD1. The CDR3 consists of 14 residues. V was clipped by 2 bases and J by 7 bases; unmatched bases: 3. The germline CDR1 and CDR2 sequences are SNHLY and FYNNEI.

The chain links TRBV4-2 to TRBJ2-1, with 9 positions matching TRBD2. Germline assignment: CDR1 LGHNA and CDR2 YNFKEQ. Trimming cost V 0 bases and J 3 bases; bases outside gene matches: 3. The CDR3 covers 16 residues. The chain's CDR3 is CASSQEPSGIYNEQFF. DNA of the CDR3: TGTGCCAGCAGCCAAGAACCTAGCGGGATCTACAATGAGCAGTTCTTC.

The gene calls are TRBV5-1 and TRBJ2-5, with 9 bases aligning to TRBD1. Germline loops: CDR1 SGHRS, CDR2 YFSETQ. V was clipped by 0 bases and J by 4 bases; unmatched bases: 7. The CDR3 loop spans 16 amino acids. In DNA form, the CDR3 reads TGCGCCAGCAGCTTGGCTACAGGGGGCGGAGGAGAGACCCAGTACTTC. Translation gives CASSLATGGGGETQYF.

This sequence joins TRBV20-1 and TRBJ2-5, with a tentative D call TRBD2 (6 bases). CDR1 and CDR2 (germline): DFQATT, SNEGSKA (reference sequence). V was clipped by 5 bases and J by 5 bases, with 21 bases between them. CDR3 length equals 15 residues. The CDR3 reads CSAWGSGGGGETQYF. CDR3 bases: TGCAGTGCTTGGGGGTCCGGGGGTGGAGGGGAGACCCAGTACTTC.

There are many counts of this clonotype. The chain carries TRBV7-2 and TRBJ2-7; possibly TRBD1 for D (6 bases). This CDR3 has 13 amino acids. In germline, CDR1 is SGHTA, CDR2 FQGNSA. V lost 5 bases to trimming and J lost 5 bases, with 13 bases between them. The CDR3 loop reads CASSRRDKNEQYF. In DNA form, the CDR3 reads TGTGCCAGCAGCCGACGGGACAAAAACGAGCAGTACTTC. Complete variable domain (other parts from reference TRBV7-2 and TRBJ2-7): GAGVSQSPSNKVTEKGKDVELRCDPISGHTALYWYRQSLGQGLEFLIYFQGNSAPDKSGLPSDRFSAERTGGSVSTLTIQRTQQEDSAVYLCASSRRDKNEQYFGPGTRLTVT.

The chain joins TRBV7-9 to TRBJ2-7; possibly TRBD1 or TRBD2 for D (6 bases each). The V end lost 8 bases, the J end lost 3 bases, and 17 bases lay between the germline ends. CDR1 and CDR2 (germline): SEHNR, FQNEAQ (reference sequence). This CDR3 region has 14 residues. The CDR3 loop reads CASAGGQGVYEQYF. In nucleotides, the CDR3 is TGTGCCAGCGCCGGGGGCCAGGGAGTCTACGAGCAGTACTTC.

For the CDR3, the DNA is TGTGCCAGCAGCCCCTTAGGTTGGCTAGCGTTGAATGAGCAGTTCTTC. Translation gives CASSPLGWLALNEQFF. V is TRBV7-9 and J is TRBJ2-1, with D tentatively TRBD2 (6 bases). This CDR3 comprises 16 residues. Per the germline V gene, CDR1 is SEHNR and CDR2 is FQNEAQ (reference sequence). Trimming removed 5 bases from V and 7 bases from J, with 21 bases in between.

V usage is TRBV5-5 and J usage is TRBJ1-2; D unclear. Germline V gene data show CDR1 as SGHKS and CDR2 as YYEKEE (reference sequence). The CDR3 consists of 13 residues. Trimming cost V 3 bases and J 1 base, with 7 bases left between them. CDR3: CASSWTLNYGYTF. The CDR3 region has the DNA TGTGCCAGCAGCTGGACCCTTAACTATGGCTACACCTTC.

V is TRBV7-9 and J is TRBJ1-1; the D gene is possibly TRBD1 (5 bases). The CDR3 spans 15 residues. The germline gives CDR1 SEHNR, CDR2 FQNEAQ (reference sequence). V was shortened by 5 bases and J by 0 bases, with 13 bases between the two germline ends. CDR3 DNA sequence: TGTGCCAGCAGCCCGATGGCAGGGATGAACACTGAAGCTTTCTTT. Its translation is CASSPMAGMNTEAFF.

This chain joins TRBV12-5 and TRBJ1-1; a possible D gene is TRBD1 (6 bases). The germline gives CDR1 LGHNT, CDR2 FRNRAP. Trimming stripped 3 bases from V and 0 bases from J, with 8 bases between. This CDR3 has 14 amino acids. The CDR3 is CASGFGTLNTEAFF. CDR3 bases: TGTGCTAGTGGTTTTGGGACACTGAACACTGAAGCTTTCTTT.

The V gene is TRBV5-1, the J gene TRBJ2-7; unclear D gene. CDR1 SGHRS and CDR2 YFSETQ come from the germline V gene. V lost 0 bases, J lost 3 bases, and 10 bases lay in between. The CDR3 is 14 amino acids. The CDR3 nucleotides are TGCGCCAGCAGCTTGGATAGGACCCTCTACGAGCAGTACTTC. Translated: CASSLDRTLYEQYF. Full variable domain (missing parts from reference TRBV5-1 and TRBJ2-7): KAGVTQTPRYLIKTRGQQVTLSCSPISGHRSVSWYQQTPGQGLQFLFEYFSETQRNKGNFPGRFSGRQFSNSRSEMNVSTLELGDSALYLCASSLDRTLYEQYFGPGTRLTVT.

This clonotype was observed at least ten times. The chain links TRBV3-1 to TRBJ2-1; 10 bases are shared with TRBD1. The length of the CDR3 is 17 residues. V lost 2 bases to trimming and J lost 1 base; unmatched junction nucleotides: 5. CDR1 LGHDT and CDR2 YNNKEL come from the germline V gene (reference sequence). The DNA of the CDR3 is TGTGCCAGCAGCCAAAGGGACAGGGGTGTGTCCTACAATGAGCAGTTCTTC. Translating it yields CASSQRDRGVSYNEQFF.

This clonotype was seen a handful of times. V usage is TRBV12-5 and J usage is TRBJ2-1; no reliable D call. Trimming cost V 1 base and J 2 bases, with 9 bases left between them. Germline CDR1 LGHNT, CDR2 FRNRAP. The CDR3 has 15 residues. The CDR3 nucleotides are TGTGCTAGTGGTTTGGCTCTAGGGACCTACAATGAGCAGTTCTTC. It specifies CASGLALGTYNEQFF.

This clonotype was picked up a small number of times. The chain carries TRBV6-5 and TRBJ2-3; D gene unclear. Germline CDR1 and CDR2: MNHEY and SVGAGI. Trimming shortened V by 2 bases and J by 5 bases, and 8 bases separated the two germline ends. This CDR3 has 13 residues. As DNA, the CDR3 is TGTGCCAGCAGTTACCACGGCAGAGATACGCAGTATTTT. It yields the protein CASSYHGRDTQYF.

The V gene is TRBV28, the J gene TRBJ2-5, with no clear D. Germline assignment: CDR1 MDHEN and CDR2 SYDVKM. This CDR3 spans 13 amino acids. Trimming took off 10 bases at V and 1 base at J, with 13 bases between the two ends. CDR3 DNA sequence: TGTGCCACCCTTACGCCGACCCAAGAGACCCAGTACTTC. It yields the protein CATLTPTQETQYF.

The chain carries TRBV20-1 and TRBJ2-1; the match to TRBD2 covers 10 bases. This CDR3 has 13 residues. V dropped 3 bases and J dropped 11; count of bases not matched to a gene: 7. Germline V gene sequence: CDR1 DFQATT, CDR2 SNEGSKA (reference sequence). The CDR3 coding sequence is TGCAGTGCTAGGCTAGCGGGGGCCCCTAAGCAGTTCTTC. This codes for CSARLAGAPKQFF.

V and J are TRBV19 and TRBJ1-1; D may be TRBD1 (5 bases). Trimming stripped 5 bases from V and 3 bases from J, with 13 bases between. CDR3 length equals 14 residues. From germline, CDR1 is LNHDA and CDR2 SQIVND (reference sequence). The CDR3 DNA reads TGTGCCAGTAGTCGGAGAGCGGGGGACACTGAAGCTTTCTTT. As protein: CASSRRAGDTEAFF.

The sample holds a few counts of this clonotype. The genes are TRBV2 and TRBJ2-3, with 10 bases that match TRBD1. Germline lookup yields CDR1 SNHLY and CDR2 FYNNEI. The CDR3 sequence is 15 residues long. Unmatched junction bases numbered 11, after V lost 5 bases and J lost 9 bases. The CDR3 DNA sequence: TGTGCCAGCAGTTCTCCGGGACAGGGGAAGGGGACGCAGTATTTT. Protein: CASSSPGQGKGTQYF.

This clonotype has only a few counts. The chain employs TRBV6-2 or TRBV6-3 and TRBJ2-1, with D perhaps matching TRBD1 (6 bases). V was trimmed by 6 bases and J by 3 bases, leaving 12 bases between them. Germline V gene lookup returns CDR1 MNHEY and CDR2 SVGEGT. The CDR3 is 14 amino acids. For the CDR3, the DNA is TGTGCCAGCAGCCAGGCAGGGGTCTACAATGAGCAGTTCTTC. This gives the protein CASSQAGVYNEQFF.

The chain recombines TRBV15 with TRBJ2-1, with D unclear. Per germline, CDR1 LNHNV and CDR2 YYDKDF (reference sequence). This CDR3 is 14 amino acids long. Trimming removed 1 base at V and 7 bases at J, with 11 bases between. CDR3 in amino acids: CATSRGARTNEQFF. The CDR3 DNA reads as TGTGCCACCAGCAGAGGTGCTCGGACGAATGAGCAGTTCTTC.

The J gene is TRBJ1-4, the V gene TRBV20-1; no clear D gene. This CDR3 has 14 amino acids. The ends were cut back, 7 bases at V and 4 bases at J, with 16 bases in the middle. From germline, CDR1 is DFQATT and CDR2 SNEGSKA (reference sequence). The CDR3 spells CSVKNVLGNEKLFF. The CDR3 nucleotides read TGCAGTGTAAAGAATGTGTTGGGTAATGAAAAACTGTTTTTT.